This TCR beta chain came from a study of OX40 agonist ivuxolimab in advanced cancers. As for the study more broadly: Ivuxolimab, which targeted the costimulatory receptor OX40 (CD134), was an agonistic, fully human IgG2 monoclonal antibody. Intravenous ivuxolimab was administered to patients every 2 weeks at six dose levels: 0.01, 0.1, 0.3, 1.5, 3 and 10 mg/kg. Of the roughly 51 dose-escalation patients, hepatocellular carcinoma was present in approximately 20, melanoma in around 15, renal cell carcinoma in 9 and head and neck cancer in 9. In the dose-escalation cohort, 65% to 90% of patients were male, and the mean age was approximately 64 years, with a range of 23 to 79. Patients were allowed to have had prior anti-PD-1, anti-PD-L1 or anti-CTLA-4 therapy, and more than 30% of the dose-escalation patients had previously received checkpoint inhibitors. Partial responses occurred in three dose-escalation patients, of whom one had hepatocellular carcinoma and two had cutaneous melanoma. Peripheral TCRbeta sequencing was intended to test whether TCR sequence diversity was altered and clonal T-cell expansion was caused by ivuxolimab. The paper reports the monotherapy dose-escalation portion (N of about 47 patients) of the phase I ivuxolimab trial.

Patients with a history of autoimmune disease or receiving systemic immunosuppression were excluded from the trial. Peripheral blood for TCR sequencing was collected from all dose cohorts at baseline, on cycle 4 day 1, and on cycle 7 day 1. Samples came from an open-label, multicenter, first-in-human phase I dose-escalation trial of ivuxolimab. The trial enrolled adults with locally advanced or metastatic head and neck squamous cell, hepatocellular, melanoma or renal cell carcinoma. Before TCR sequencing, CD4+ and CD8+ T cells were separately sorted from peripheral blood. Genomic DNA was extracted from sorted cells for sequencing of the TCRbeta CDR3 region. TCRbeta CDR3 regions were sequenced using the immunoSEQ Assay. Sourced from immuneACCESS, this table was stored by TCRdb with only in-frame sequences that have V and J called. A share of the clones is absent; for the studies checked, an unresolved V gene accounts for under half, and the remainder has no known explanation. In all, the sample holds 20,000 or so clones, and about 84% of those were seen once. The biggest ten clones account for under 45% of the sample.

Concerning this clone: No antigen is known for it. No base qualities exist here, and no much larger clone lies one base off it.

As encoded in the germline V gene, CDR1 is MGHDK while CDR2 is SYGVNS. The CDR3 contains 14 residues, cysteine and phenylalanine counted. Here the CDR3 DNA is all that survives: 42 bases in frame from base 1. V ends up 6 bases short and J 5 bases short, with an unmatched junction base count of 10. The paper as a whole reports these results and caveats: At doses from 0.1 to 3.0 mg/kg, clonal expansion was seen in both CD4+ and CD8+ blood T cells between baseline and week 6. In the 0.1-3.0 mg/kg groups, partial responders had among the lowest normalized peripheral clonal expansion, particularly in CD8+ T cells. Low levels of normalized T-cell clonal expansion were also seen in some nonresponding patients. Which antigens the clonally expanded peripheral T cells were specific for was not determined. After ivuxolimab, more expanded clones were found on average in CD8+ T cells than in CD4+ T cells.

The chain was built from TRBV25-1 and TRBJ2-7, with 7 bases in between that match TRBD2. The sequence was collected from an adult with an advanced solid tumor such as melanoma, head and neck, liver or kidney cancer. Sequenced material: CD4+ or CD8+ T cells sorted from blood, taken in a trial of the OX40 agonist ivuxolimab. In nucleotides, the sequence is TGTGCCAGCAGCCCGGGGAGGGGAGCCGACGAGCAGTACTTC. Its protein reads: CASSPGRGADEQYF.